A selection of T cell receptor beta chains follows, all from one sample in a study of blood T cell repertoires in COVID-19. Only in-frame clones appear in the TCRdb table, and some are missing; sequencing was by immunoSEQ multiplex PCR. In the table there are approximately 290,000 clones, over 75% of which are singletons. The sample consisted of PBMCs or T cells enriched from blood (not recorded which). The source of these receptors is a woman aged 30 to 39 who had recovered from COVID-19. The CDR3 runs from the conserved cysteine through the conserved F or W. D genes are given only for firm matches. For some rows the clone size is stated as once, few or many, or as a class when expanded; others skip it.

>TRBV7-2|-|-
CASSLVGSGNSPLHF
>TRBV11-3|-|TRBD2
CASSRGTSYEQYF
>TRBV5-1|-|TRBD1
CASSLEGQRANEQFF
>TRBV7-8|-|-
CASSLDGGGYGYTF
>TRBV3-1/TRBV3-2|-|TRBD1
CASSLRGSDTQYF
>TRBV29-1|few|TRBD1
CSVLTTGAGANVLTF
>TRBV5-1|-|TRBD1
CASTHGRAGGNSGANVLTF
>TRBV9|-|TRBD1
CASSPTGVSNQPQHF
>TRBV7-2|-|-
CASSSPYPRQGGEKLFF
>TRBV6-2/TRBV6-3|once|TRBD2
CASSQPGLANEQFF
>TRBV19|-|-
CASSMLSAGGPGELFF
>TRBV28|-|-
CASSLPGSYEQYF
>TRBV14|-|TRBD1
CASSQLGTGVDEQYF
>TRBV4-1|-|-
CASSLWEDGELFF
>TRBV28|-|TRBD1
CASSPTGAGNTIYF
>TRBV27|-|TRBD2
CASSSGTSFYEQYF
>TRBV19|-|-
CASSSPISGSEQYF
>TRBV29-1|-|-
CSARPGSGWDTGELFF